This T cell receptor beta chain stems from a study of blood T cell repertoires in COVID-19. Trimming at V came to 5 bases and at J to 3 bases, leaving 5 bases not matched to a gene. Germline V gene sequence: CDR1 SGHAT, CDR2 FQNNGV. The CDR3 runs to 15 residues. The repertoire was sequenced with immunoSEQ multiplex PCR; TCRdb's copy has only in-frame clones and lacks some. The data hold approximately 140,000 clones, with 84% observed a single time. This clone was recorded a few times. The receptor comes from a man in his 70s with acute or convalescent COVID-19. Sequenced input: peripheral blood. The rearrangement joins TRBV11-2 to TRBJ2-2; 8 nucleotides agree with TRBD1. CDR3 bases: TGTGCCAGCAGCCTCCGGACAGGGTACACCGGGGAGCTGTTTTTT. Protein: CASSLRTGYTGELFF.